What follows are 16 T cell receptor beta chains derived from one specimen sequenced in a study of blood T cell repertoires in COVID-19. Produced via immunoSEQ multiplex PCR; TCRdb's table is partial and in-frame only. Of about 16,000 clones listed, 85% to 90% are singletons. The material sequenced was peripheral blood. Source of these receptors: a man in his sixties with acute or convalescent COVID-19.

This chain links TRBV18 with TRBJ2-5; D perhaps matches TRBD2 (5 bases). V lost 4 bases to trimming and J lost 5 bases, with 20 bases between them. Germline V gene data show CDR1 as KGHSH and CDR2 as LQKENI. There are 16 residues in the CDR3. CDR3 sequence reads: CASSLTRTQTGETQYF. CDR3 DNA sequence: TGTGCCAGCTCACTCACGCGGACCCAAACGGGGGAGACCCAGTACTTC.

The chain uses TRBV3-1 (or the pseudogene TRBV3-2) and TRBJ2-1; TRBD2 matches at 9 bases. This CDR3 spans 16 amino acids. V lost 6 bases to trimming and J lost 6 bases; unmatched junction nucleotides: 12. Germline lookup yields CDR1 LGHDT and CDR2 YNNKEL (reference sequence). The CDR3 DNA sequence: TGTGCCAGCAGACTCTCCGCGGGACTAGCAGCCAATGAGCAGTTCTTC. Amino acids: CASRLSAGLAANEQFF.

This chain joins TRBV28 and TRBJ2-3, with D perhaps matching TRBD1 (6 bases). The CDR3 consists of 15 residues. Germline CDR1 reads MDHEN; CDR2 reads SYDVKM. The germline V and J ends were trimmed by 6 bases and 6 bases, with 19 bases remaining between them. CDR3 sequence reads: CASRTGRRHGDTQYF. In DNA, the CDR3 is TGTGCCAGCAGGACAGGAAGGCGTCACGGGGATACGCAGTATTTT.

The chain joins TRBV19 to TRBJ2-3; TRBD2 matches 9 bases. J gave up 2 bases and V 7 bases, and 4 bases lay outside the gene matches. The CDR3 length is 14 residues. Germline V lookup: CDR1 LNHDA, CDR2 SQIVND (reference sequence). The CDR3, as DNA: TGTGCCAGTAAGAAGCGGGAGGTCACAGATACGCAGTATTTT. Translation: CASKKREVTDTQYF.

The chain links TRBV5-8 to TRBJ1-1; tentative D call: TRBD1 (5 bases). Trimming took 4 bases from V and 5 from J, leaving 24 bases between them. The CDR3 runs to 17 residues. In germline, CDR1 is SGHTS, CDR2 YDEGEE. The CDR3 DNA reads TGTGCCAGCAGCACTGGGGCCTGGGGTCGGATTTCTACTGAAGCTTTCTTT. It yields the protein CASSTGAWGRISTEAFF.

The chain recombines TRBV14 with TRBJ2-1; 7 bases fit TRBD1. The CDR3 runs to 13 residues. J was trimmed by 15 bases and V by 0 bases; bases with no gene match: 8. Germline assignment: CDR1 SGHDN and CDR2 FVKESK. The CDR3 region is CASSQDTGVVRFF. CDR3 DNA: TGTGCCAGCAGCCAAGACACAGGGGTCGTGCGGTTCTTC. Full variable domain (remainder filled in from reference TRBV14 and TRBJ2-1): EAGVTQFPSHSVIEKGQTVTLRCDPISGHDNLYWYRRVMGKEIKFLLHFVKESKQDESGMPNNRFLAERTGGTYSTLKVQPAELEDSGVYFCASSQDTGVVRFFGPGTRLTVL.

V is TRBV19 and J is TRBJ1-3; 8 positions agree with TRBD1. The CDR3 extends over 17 amino acids. The V segment lost 6 bases and the J segment 0 bases; nucleotides outside the gene matches: 10. CDR1 is LNHDA, CDR2 SQIVND, per germline (reference sequence). The CDR3 region has the DNA TGTGCCAGTAGAATAAACGGACAGGGCGTCTCTGGAAACACCATATATTTT. Translated: CASRINGQGVSGNTIYF.

The chain carries TRBV7-6 and TRBJ2-1, with 13 bases fitting TRBD2. Germline V gene sequence: CDR1 SGHVS, CDR2 FNYEAQ. With 5 bases clipped from V and 10 bases from J, the junction kept 11 bases outside the gene matches. The CDR3 is made up of 16 amino acids. CDR3 coding DNA: TGTGCCAGCAGCCTAAGGACTAGCGGGAGAGTAAGAGAGCAGTTCTTC. Its translation is CASSLRTSGRVREQFF.

The genes are TRBV6-6 and TRBJ1-5; TRBD1 aligns across 9 bases. The germline V gene has CDR1 MNHNY and CDR2 SVGAGI (reference sequence). The CDR3 has 15 residues. V shed 5 bases, J shed 4 bases, and the junction held 6 bases outside the gene matches. The CDR3 nucleotides are TGTGCCAGCAGTCCCGCCGGGACAGGGAATCAGCCCCAGCATTTT. It codes for CASSPAGTGNQPQHF.

The chain has TRBV2 and TRBJ2-3; D not resolved. Germline V gene lookup returns CDR1 SNHLY and CDR2 FYNNEI. CDR3 size: 11 residues. The V end was cut by 11 bases, the J end by 4 bases, with 10 bases between. CDR3 coding DNA: TGTGCCTGCCCTCTACCAGATACGCAGTATTTT. Translated: CACPLPDTQYF.

The chain combines TRBV27 with TRBJ1-5, with 9 positions matching TRBD1. The CDR3 spans 15 residues. V trimming: 2 bases; J trimming: 7 bases; junction bases outside the gene matches: 6. CDR1 and CDR2 from the germline V gene are MNHEY and SMNVEV (reference sequence). CDR3 in amino acids: CASSLRGQGWQPQHF. CDR3 DNA: TGTGCCAGCAGTTTAAGGGGACAGGGCTGGCAGCCCCAGCATTTT.

The rearrangement links TRBV9 to TRBJ2-1; 12 nucleotides align to TRBD2. Trimming at V came to 3 bases and at J to 5 bases, leaving 3 bases not matched to a gene. Germline values: CDR1 SGDLS, CDR2 YYNGEE. The CDR3 is 15 residues long. The CDR3 bases are TGTGCCAGCAGCGCTAGCGGGAGGGCCAACAATGAGCAGTTCTTC. Translating it yields CASSASGRANNEQFF.

The chain combines TRBV28 with TRBJ1-5; D is unclear. The CDR3 is 16 residues long. The germline CDR1 and CDR2 sequences are MDHEN and SYDVKM. The ends were cut back, 1 base at V and 2 bases at J, with 12 bases in the middle. CDR3 sequence (DNA): TGTGCCAGCAGTTTATCAGGCTGGAATGGCAATCAGCCCCAGCATTTT. Protein product: CASSLSGWNGNQPQHF. The full variable domain, its missing parts supplied by reference TRBV28 and TRBJ1-5, is DVKVTQSSRYLVKRTGEKVFLECVQDMDHENMFWYRQDPGLGLRLIYFSYDVKMKEKGDIPEGYSVSREKKERFSLILESASTNQTSMYLCASSLSGWNGNQPQHFGDGTRLSIL.

This chain connects TRBV28 to TRBJ2-3; perhaps TRBD1 as D (6 bases). Germline loops: CDR1 MDHEN, CDR2 SYDVKM. Trimming shortened V by 4 bases and J by 8 bases, and 22 bases separated the two germline ends. This CDR3 comprises 16 residues. CDR3 DNA sequence: TGTGCCAGCAGTTCGACCCCAACAGGGCCTGAGGGTACGCAGTATTTT. Translated, it gives CASSSTPTGPEGTQYF.

The CDR3 nucleotides read TGTGCCAGCTCACCTCTGGCGGGGGCCCTCCCTGAGACCCAGTACTTC. It encodes CASSPLAGALPETQYF. J is TRBJ2-5 and V is TRBV18, with D perhaps TRBD2 (7 bases). Germline CDR1 is KGHSH and CDR2 is LQKENI. This CDR3 has 16 amino acids. V was shortened by 3 bases and J by 5 bases, with 19 bases between the two germline ends.

A note on this clone: A read error may produce the germline difference seen at one junction end. The genes are TRBV27 and TRBJ1-6; no reliable D call. Germline loops: CDR1 MNHEY, CDR2 SMNVEV (reference sequence). The CDR3 spans 9 residues. Here the CDR3 reads CASSGDFFF. Written as DNA, the CDR3 is TGTGCCAGCAGCGGAGACTTCTTTTTT.